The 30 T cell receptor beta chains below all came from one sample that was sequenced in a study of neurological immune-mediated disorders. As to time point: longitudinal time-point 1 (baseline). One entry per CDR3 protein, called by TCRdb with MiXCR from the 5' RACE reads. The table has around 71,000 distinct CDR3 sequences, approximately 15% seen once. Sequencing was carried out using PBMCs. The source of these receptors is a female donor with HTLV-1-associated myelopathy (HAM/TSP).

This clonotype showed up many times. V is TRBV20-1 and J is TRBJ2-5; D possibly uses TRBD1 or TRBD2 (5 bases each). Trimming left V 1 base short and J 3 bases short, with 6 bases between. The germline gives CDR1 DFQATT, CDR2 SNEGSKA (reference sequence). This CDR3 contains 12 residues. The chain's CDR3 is CSARGGKETQYF. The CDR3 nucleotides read TGCAGTGCTAGAGGGGGGAAAGAGACCCAGTACTTC.

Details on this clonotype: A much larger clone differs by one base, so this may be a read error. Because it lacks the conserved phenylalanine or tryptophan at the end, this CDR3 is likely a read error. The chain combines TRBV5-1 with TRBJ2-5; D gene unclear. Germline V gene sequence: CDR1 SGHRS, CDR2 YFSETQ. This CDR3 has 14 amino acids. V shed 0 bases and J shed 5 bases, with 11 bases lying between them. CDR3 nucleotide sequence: TGCGCCAGCAGCTTGGCGGCCCGCCTGGAGACCCAGTACTTG. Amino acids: CASSLAARLETQYL.

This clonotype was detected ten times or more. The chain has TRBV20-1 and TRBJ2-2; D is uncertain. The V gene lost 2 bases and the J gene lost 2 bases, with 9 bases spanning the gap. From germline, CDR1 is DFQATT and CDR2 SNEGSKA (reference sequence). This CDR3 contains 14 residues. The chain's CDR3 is CSARTGLNTGELFF. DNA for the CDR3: TGCAGTGCTAGAACGGGCCTAAACACCGGGGAGCTGTTTTTT.

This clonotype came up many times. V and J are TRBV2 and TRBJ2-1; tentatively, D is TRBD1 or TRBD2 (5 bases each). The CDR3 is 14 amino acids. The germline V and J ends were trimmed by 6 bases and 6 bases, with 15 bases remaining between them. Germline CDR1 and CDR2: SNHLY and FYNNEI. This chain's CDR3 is CASRKGTTGNEQFF. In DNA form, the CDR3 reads TGTGCCAGCAGGAAAGGGACGACGGGCAATGAGCAGTTCTTC.

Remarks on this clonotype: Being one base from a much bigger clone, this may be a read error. The CDR3, as DNA: TGTGCCAGCAGCCAGGGACTAGCGGGGGACCTCTACAATGAGAAGTTCTTC. Residues: CASSQGLAGDLYNEKFF. This rearrangement joins TRBV7-8 to TRBJ2-1, with 14 bases that match TRBD2. The CDR3 spans 17 residues. Germline V gene sequence: CDR1 SGHVS, CDR2 FQNEAQ.

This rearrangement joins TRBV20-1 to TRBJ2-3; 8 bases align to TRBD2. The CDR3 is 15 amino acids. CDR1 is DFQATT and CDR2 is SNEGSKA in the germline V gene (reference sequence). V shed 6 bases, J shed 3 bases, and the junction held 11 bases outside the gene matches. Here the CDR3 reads CSALTSERGTDTQYF. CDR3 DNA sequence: TGCAGTGCACTGACTAGCGAGAGGGGGACAGATACGCAGTATTTT.

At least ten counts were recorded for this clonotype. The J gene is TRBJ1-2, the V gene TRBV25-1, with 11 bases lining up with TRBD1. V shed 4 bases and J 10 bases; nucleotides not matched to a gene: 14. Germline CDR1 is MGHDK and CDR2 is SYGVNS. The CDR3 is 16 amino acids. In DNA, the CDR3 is TGTGCCAGCAGTGCTGCGCTTGGGACAGGGGGGCCATTCTACACCTTC. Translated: CASSAALGTGGPFYTF.

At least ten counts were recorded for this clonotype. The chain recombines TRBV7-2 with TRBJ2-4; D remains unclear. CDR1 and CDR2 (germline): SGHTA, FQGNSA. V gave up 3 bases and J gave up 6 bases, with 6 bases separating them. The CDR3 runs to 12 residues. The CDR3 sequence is CASSLSRNIQYF. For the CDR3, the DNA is TGTGCCAGCAGCTTGAGCAGAAACATTCAGTACTTC.

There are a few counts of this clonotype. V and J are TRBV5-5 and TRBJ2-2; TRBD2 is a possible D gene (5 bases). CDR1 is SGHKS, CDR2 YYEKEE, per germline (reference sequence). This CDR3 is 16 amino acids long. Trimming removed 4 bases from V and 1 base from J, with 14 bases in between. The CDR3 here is CASSPVGGLNTGELFF. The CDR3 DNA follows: TGTGCCAGCAGCCCGGTAGGAGGATTGAACACCGGGGAGCTGTTTTTT.

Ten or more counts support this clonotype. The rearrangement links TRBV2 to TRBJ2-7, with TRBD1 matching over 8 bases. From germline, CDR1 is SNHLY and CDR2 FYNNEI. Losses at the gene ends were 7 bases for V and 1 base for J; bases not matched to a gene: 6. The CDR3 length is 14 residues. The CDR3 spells CASTGQGISYEQYF. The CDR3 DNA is TGTGCCAGCACTGGACAGGGAATTTCCTACGAGCAGTACTTC.

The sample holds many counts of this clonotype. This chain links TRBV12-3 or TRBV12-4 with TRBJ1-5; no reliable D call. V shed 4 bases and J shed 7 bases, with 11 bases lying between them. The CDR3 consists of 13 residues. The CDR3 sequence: CASSWVIRQPQHF. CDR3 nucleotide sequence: TGTGCCAGCAGTTGGGTCATCAGACAGCCCCAGCATTTT.

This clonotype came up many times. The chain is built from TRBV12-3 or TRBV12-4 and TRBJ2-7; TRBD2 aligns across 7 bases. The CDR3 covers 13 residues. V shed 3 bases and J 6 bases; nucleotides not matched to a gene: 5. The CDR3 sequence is CASSFGGSGEQYF. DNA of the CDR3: TGTGCCAGCAGTTTCGGGGGGTCGGGCGAGCAGTACTTC.

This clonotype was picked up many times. The CDR3 bases are TGTGCCAGCAGCTCAAAAGTCGGGGGCGGTCAGCCCCAGCATTTT. Translated, it gives CASSSKVGGGQPQHF. This chain connects TRBV7-6 to TRBJ1-5, with D maybe TRBD1 (6 bases). Trimming stripped 4 bases from V and 6 bases from J, with 16 bases between. The CDR3 totals 15 residues. Germline V lookup: CDR1 SGHVS, CDR2 FNYEAQ.

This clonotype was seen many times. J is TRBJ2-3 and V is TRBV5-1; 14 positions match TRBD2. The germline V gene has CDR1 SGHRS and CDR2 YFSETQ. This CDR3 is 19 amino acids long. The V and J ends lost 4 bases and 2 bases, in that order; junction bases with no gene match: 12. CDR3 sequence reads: CASSMTSGGAIPHTDTQYF. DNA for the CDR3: TGCGCCAGCAGCATGACTAGCGGGGGGGCCATCCCCCACACAGATACGCAGTATTTT.

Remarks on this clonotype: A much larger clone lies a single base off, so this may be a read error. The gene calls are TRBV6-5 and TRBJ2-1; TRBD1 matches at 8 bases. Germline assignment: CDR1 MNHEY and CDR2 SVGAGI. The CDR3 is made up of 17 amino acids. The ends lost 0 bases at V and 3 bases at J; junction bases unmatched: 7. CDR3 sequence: CASSYSRQGFNYNEQFF. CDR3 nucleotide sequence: TGTGCCAGCAGTTACTCACGACAGGGGTTCAACTACAATGAGCAGTTCTTC.

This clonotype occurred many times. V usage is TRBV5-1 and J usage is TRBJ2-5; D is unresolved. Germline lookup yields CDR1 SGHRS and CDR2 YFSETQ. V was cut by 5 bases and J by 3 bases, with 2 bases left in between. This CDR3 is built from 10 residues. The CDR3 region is CASREETQYF. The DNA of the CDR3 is TGCGCCAGCAGAGAAGAGACCCAGTACTTC.

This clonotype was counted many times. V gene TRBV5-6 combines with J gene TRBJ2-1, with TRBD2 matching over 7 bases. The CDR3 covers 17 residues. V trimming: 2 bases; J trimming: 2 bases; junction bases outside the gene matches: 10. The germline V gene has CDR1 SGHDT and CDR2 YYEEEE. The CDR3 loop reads CASSFRLAVEPYNEQFF. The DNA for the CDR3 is TGTGCCAGCAGCTTCAGACTAGCCGTGGAGCCCTACAATGAGCAGTTCTTC.

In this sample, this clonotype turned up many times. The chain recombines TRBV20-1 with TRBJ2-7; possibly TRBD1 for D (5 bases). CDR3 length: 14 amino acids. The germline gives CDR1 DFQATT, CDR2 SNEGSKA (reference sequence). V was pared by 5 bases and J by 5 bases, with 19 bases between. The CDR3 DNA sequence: TGCAGTGCTCAGAGGCGTTCAGGGATGAACGAGCAGTACTTC. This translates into CSAQRRSGMNEQYF.

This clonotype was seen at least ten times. CDR3: CASSYTNTGELFF. The CDR3, as DNA: TGTGCCAGCAGCTATACAAACACCGGGGAGCTGTTTTTT. This chain joins TRBV28 and TRBJ2-2; D is ambiguous. CDR1 MDHEN and CDR2 SYDVKM come from the germline V gene. Trimming stripped 6 bases from V and 2 bases from J, with 7 bases between. This CDR3 has 13 residues.

The CDR3 DNA sequence: TGTGCCAGCAGCTTTTGGACCTCACAGGCCGAGACCCAGTACTTC. It yields the protein CASSFWTSQAETQYF. The gene calls are TRBV5-6 and TRBJ2-5; D is possibly TRBD1 (5 bases). The V end was cut by 2 bases, the J end by 5 bases, with 16 bases between. Germline assignment: CDR1 SGHDT and CDR2 YYEEEE. This CDR3 region has 15 residues.

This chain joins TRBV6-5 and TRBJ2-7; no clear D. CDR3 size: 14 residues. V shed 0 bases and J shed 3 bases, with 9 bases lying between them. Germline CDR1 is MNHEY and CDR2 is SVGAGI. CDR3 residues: CASSYSGQNYEQYF. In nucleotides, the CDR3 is TGTGCCAGCAGTTACTCGGGCCAAAACTACGAGCAGTACTTC.

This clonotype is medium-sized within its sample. This CDR3 is CASRFRGGAGELFF. The CDR3 DNA follows: TGCGCCAGCAGATTCCGAGGGGGCGCGGGGGAGCTGTTTTTT. This chain joins TRBV5-1 and TRBJ2-2; 7 bases agree with TRBD1. Unmatched junction bases numbered 9, after V lost 5 bases and J lost 8 bases. The CDR3 contains 14 residues. Germline V gene lookup returns CDR1 SGHRS and CDR2 YFSETQ.

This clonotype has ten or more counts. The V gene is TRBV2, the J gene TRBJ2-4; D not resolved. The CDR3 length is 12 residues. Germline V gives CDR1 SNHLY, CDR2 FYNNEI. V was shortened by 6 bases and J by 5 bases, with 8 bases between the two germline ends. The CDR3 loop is CASRNDQNIQYF. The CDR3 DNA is TGTGCCAGCAGGAATGACCAAAACATTCAGTACTTC.

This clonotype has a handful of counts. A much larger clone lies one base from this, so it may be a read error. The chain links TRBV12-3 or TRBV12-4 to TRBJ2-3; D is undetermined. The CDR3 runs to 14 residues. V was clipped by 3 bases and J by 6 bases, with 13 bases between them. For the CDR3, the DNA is TGTGCCAGCAGTTTGGACCCACAAGTGGATACGCAGTATTTT. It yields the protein CASSLDPQVDTQYF.

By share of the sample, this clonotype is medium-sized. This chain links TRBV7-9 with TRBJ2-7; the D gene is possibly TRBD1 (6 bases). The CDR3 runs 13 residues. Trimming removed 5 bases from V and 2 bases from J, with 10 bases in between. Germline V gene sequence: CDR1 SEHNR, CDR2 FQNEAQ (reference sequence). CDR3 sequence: CASSQGLTYEQYF. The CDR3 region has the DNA TGTGCCAGCAGCCAGGGGCTCACCTACGAGCAGTACTTC.

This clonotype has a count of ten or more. Here the CDR3 reads CSVVWGGPQLDTQYF. DNA of the CDR3: TGCAGCGTGGTTTGGGGGGGGCCTCAGCTTGATACGCAGTATTTT. The rearrangement links TRBV29-1 to TRBJ2-3, with D perhaps matching TRBD2 (7 bases). This CDR3 is built from 15 residues. Germline values: CDR1 SQVTM, CDR2 ANQGSEA. Trimming stripped 6 bases from V and 6 bases from J, with 22 bases between.

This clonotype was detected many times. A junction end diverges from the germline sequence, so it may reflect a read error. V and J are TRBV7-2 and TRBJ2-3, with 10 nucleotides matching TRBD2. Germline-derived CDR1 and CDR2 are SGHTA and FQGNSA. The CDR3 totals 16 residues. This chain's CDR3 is CASSVAGGLSTDTQYF. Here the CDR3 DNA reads TGTGCCAGCAGCGTAGCGGGGGGCTTGAGCACAGATACGCAGTATTTT.

For the CDR3, the DNA is TGTGCCAGCAGGCTGACAGGGCGGACTTCACCCCTCCACTTT. This gives the protein CASRLTGRTSPLHF. The chain has TRBV7-2 and TRBJ1-6; 7 positions match TRBD1. CDR3 length: 14 amino acids. V was pared by 6 bases and J by 9 bases, with 8 bases of the junction left unmatched. Germline V gene data show CDR1 as SGHTA and CDR2 as FQGNSA.

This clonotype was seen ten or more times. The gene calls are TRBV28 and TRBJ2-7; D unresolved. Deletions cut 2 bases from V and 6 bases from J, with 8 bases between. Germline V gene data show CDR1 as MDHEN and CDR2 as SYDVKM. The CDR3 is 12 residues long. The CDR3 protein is CASSLRRTEQYF. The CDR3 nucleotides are TGTGCCAGCAGTTTAAGGCGGACCGAGCAGTACTTC.

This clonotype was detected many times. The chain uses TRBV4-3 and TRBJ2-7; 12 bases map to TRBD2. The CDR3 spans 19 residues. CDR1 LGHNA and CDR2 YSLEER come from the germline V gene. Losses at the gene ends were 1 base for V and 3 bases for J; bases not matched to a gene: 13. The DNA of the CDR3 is TGCGCCAGCAGCCAAGTATTGGCTAGCGGGGGGGATTACTTCTACGAGCAGTACTTC. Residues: CASSQVLASGGDYFYEQYF.